This is a list of T cell receptor beta chains from one sample in a study of T-cell memory formation after mild COVID-19. TCRdb fed the 5' RACE reads into MiXCR, producing one record per CDR3 protein. Here the sample spans some 490,000 distinct CDR3 sequences, around a sixth being singletons. The material sequenced was PBMCs or a T cell subset sorted from them (not recorded which). The receptor source for this set is an adult woman who had mild COVID-19 (a few samples of this study predate the infection). Cell type and time point are not known. Both conserved end residues are part of each CDR3. The D gene is left open where the match is weak. Clone sizes are given selectively: once, few, many, or a class where the clone is expanded.

clone_size j_call v_call d_call cdr3_length cdr3_aa cdr3_nt
NA TRBJ2-5 TRBV24-1 TRBD2 14 CATTSSGKGETQYF TGTGCCACCACTAGTAGCGGGAAGGGGGAGACCCAGTACTTC
few TRBJ2-7 TRBV12-3/TRBV12-4 NA 16 CASSSHPDPTALEQYF TGTGCCAGCAGTTCCCACCCGGACCCAACAGCCCTCGAGCAGTACTTC
few TRBJ2-7 TRBV6-5 TRBD2 18 CASSYGVPSGPPTYEQYF TGTGCCAGCAGTTACGGTGTCCCTAGCGGGCCACCGACCTACGAGCAGTACTTC
NA TRBJ2-7 TRBV7-9 NA 15 CASSLVGDNSYEQYF TGTGCCAGCAGCTTAGTTGGTGACAACTCCTACGAGCAGTACTTC
many TRBJ2-7 TRBV30 NA 15 CAWSVSSEGSWEQYF TGTGCCTGGAGTGTAAGTTCGGAAGGGTCGTGGGAGCAGTACTTC
NA TRBJ1-3 TRBV13 TRBD1 17 CASSYGTGKGAGNTIYF TGTGCCAGCAGCTACGGGACAGGGAAAGGAGCGGGAAACACCATATATTTT
few TRBJ2-4 TRBV19 NA 14 CASIDRIRRDIQYF TGTGCCAGTATAGACCGTATCCGGAGGGACATTCAGTACTTC
NA TRBJ2-7 TRBV7-9 NA 15 CASSQTTGLLDEQYF TGTGCCAGCAGCCAGACCACAGGGCTGTTGGACGAGCAGTACTTC
NA TRBJ2-7 TRBV7-6 TRBD1 16 CASSSPGRQGAYEQYF TGTGCCAGCAGCTCCCCCGGGAGACAGGGGGCCTACGAGCAGTACTTC
few TRBJ2-7 TRBV5-6 NA 14 CASSDGQDLYEQYF TGTGCCAGCAGCGATGGGCAGGACCTCTACGAGCAGTACTTC
few TRBJ2-7 TRBV5-1 NA 15 CASSPDGQTGYEQYF TGCGCCAGCAGCCCGGATGGACAAACGGGCTACGAGCAGTACTTC
NA TRBJ2-7 TRBV12-3/TRBV12-4 NA 15 CASSLSGFTSYEQYF TGTGCCAGCAGTCTATCCGGGTTCACCTCCTACGAGCAGTACTTC
NA TRBJ1-4 TRBV6-1 NA 15 CASTTGPGGGEKLFF TGTGCCAGCACTACAGGGCCCGGCGGGGGTGAAAAACTGTTTTTT
few TRBJ2-7 TRBV20-1 TRBD2 15 CSARISGRGDYEQYF TGCAGTGCGAGGATTAGCGGGAGGGGAGACTACGAGCAGTACTTC
NA TRBJ1-1 TRBV9 TRBD1 13 CASSGRQGPEAFF TGTGCCAGCAGCGGACGACAGGGACCTGAAGCTTTCTTT
NA TRBJ1-2 TRBV12-3/TRBV12-4 NA 15 CASSSVFAPPDGYTF TGTGCCAGCAGTTCTGTCTTTGCCCCCCCGGATGGCTACACCTTC
many TRBJ1-1 TRBV5-1 NA 14 CASSLAAGGTEAFF TGCGCCAGCAGCTTGGCCGCGGGGGGCACTGAAGCTTTCTTT
NA TRBJ1-5 TRBV20-1 NA 14 CSAREFSGVQPQHF TGCAGTGCTAGAGAATTTTCCGGGGTTCAGCCCCAGCATTTT
NA TRBJ2-7 TRBV6-2/TRBV6-3 TRBD1 15 CASSSTGIGAYEQYF TGTGCCAGCAGTTCGACAGGGATTGGGGCCTACGAGCAGTACTTC
few TRBJ2-1 TRBV7-8 TRBD2 16 CASSDSGGQTYNEQFF TGTGCCAGCAGCGACAGCGGGGGGCAGACCTACAATGAGCAGTTCTTC
few TRBJ2-1 TRBV12-3/TRBV12-4 NA 13 CASTSRADNEQFF TGTGCCAGCACCTCCCGCGCGGACAATGAGCAGTTCTTC
few TRBJ2-1 TRBV15 NA 15 CAIGGRRQIYNEQFF TGTGCCATAGGAGGGAGGAGGCAGATCTACAATGAGCAGTTCTTC
few TRBJ2-5 TRBV7-9 NA 15 CASSRVQGRQETQYF TGTGCCAGCAGTAGGGTACAGGGTCGGCAAGAGACCCAGTACTTC
few TRBJ1-1 TRBV7-2 TRBD1 16 CASSLFTGATNTEAFF TGTGCCAGCAGCTTATTTACAGGGGCAACGAACACTGAAGCTTTCTTT
once TRBJ1-6 TRBV19 NA 17 CASSSAKGWGGNSPLHF TGTGCCAGTAGTTCCGCCAAGGGCTGGGGTGGTAATTCACCCCTCCACTTT
NA TRBJ2-1 TRBV2 NA 15 CASSADGGDYNEQFF TGTGCCAGCAGTGCCGATGGGGGAGACTACAATGAGCAGTTCTTC
NA TRBJ2-1 TRBV4-3 TRBD2 17 CASSQDFLAGVYNEQFF TGCGCCAGCAGCCAAGATTTCCTAGCGGGAGTGTACAATGAGCAGTTCTTC
few TRBJ2-1 TRBV13 TRBD2 15 CASSFPRAGEDEQFF TGTGCCAGCAGCTTCCCCCGTGCGGGAGAGGATGAGCAGTTCTTC
few TRBJ2-1 TRBV9 NA 16 CASSPQTALSYNEQFF TGTGCCAGCAGCCCCCAGACGGCGCTCTCCTACAATGAGCAGTTCTTC
NA TRBJ2-7 TRBV20-1 TRBD2 18 CSATSTLISGRAPNEQYF TGCAGTGCTACATCGACCCTTATTAGCGGGAGGGCCCCCAACGAGCAGTACTTC
few TRBJ2-7 TRBV6-5 NA 16 CASSYSSSETAYEQYF TGTGCCAGCAGTTACTCGTCTTCCGAGACAGCCTACGAGCAGTACTTC
many TRBJ2-2 TRBV21-1 NA 17 CASSKAEAAMNTGELFF TGTGCCAGCAGCAAAGCCGAAGCGGCCATGAACACCGGGGAGCTGTTTTTT
few TRBJ2-7 TRBV12-3/TRBV12-4 NA 16 CASSFGVQGSLYEQYF TGTGCCAGCAGTTTTGGCGTACAGGGATCTCTCTACGAGCAGTACTTC
NA TRBJ2-7 TRBV9 NA 14 CASSPVSGSYEQYF TGTGCCAGCAGCCCAGTTTCTGGTTCCTACGAGCAGTACTTC
many TRBJ2-1 TRBV7-3 TRBD2 16 CASSPQAAGGRNEQFF TGTGCCAGCAGCCCCCAGGCAGCGGGGGGGCGAAATGAGCAGTTCTTC
NA TRBJ2-7 TRBV5-5 TRBD1 15 CASSLVGTGAYEQYF TGTGCCAGCAGCTTGGTTGGGACAGGGGCCTACGAGCAGTACTTC